The rows below give T cell receptor beta chains drawn from one sample of a study of lymphopenia after photon versus proton radiotherapy. Generated by immunoSEQ multiplex PCR, the TCRdb table keeps only in-frame clones and is missing some. The sample records 22,000 or so clones, 80% to 95% being singletons. The sample consisted of peripheral blood, taken from a patient treated with proton-based radiotherapy. The receptor source for this set is a woman aged 70-85 years with pancreatic cancer. Some clones in this sample may be carry-over from other donors' samples. Both conserved end residues are part of each CDR3. A D gene is named only where the DNA matches it firmly. Where a row states a size, it is once, few, many or the class of an expanded clone; other rows omit it.

CDR3 length: 12
J gene: TRBJ2-5
clone size: .
V gene: TRBV29-1
D gene: .
CDR3 DNA: TGCAGCGTTGAGCTAAGTGGAGAGACCCAGTACTTC
CDR3 protein: CSVELSGETQYF

CDR3 length: 18
J gene: TRBJ2-1
clone size: .
V gene: TRBV18
D gene: TRBD2
CDR3 DNA: TGTGCCAGCTCACCACCAAATTTCGGACTAGCGGGAGGGGGTGAGCAGTTCTTC
CDR3 protein: CASSPPNFGLAGGGEQFF

CDR3 length: 13
J gene: TRBJ2-7
clone size: .
V gene: TRBV2
D gene: .
CDR3 DNA: TGTGCCAGCAGTGTGCAGATTTTCTACGAGCAGTACTTC
CDR3 protein: CASSVQIFYEQYF

CDR3 length: 15
J gene: TRBJ2-1
clone size: .
V gene: TRBV19
D gene: TRBD2
CDR3 DNA: TGTGCCAGTCAAGGCGGACTAGCGGGAGTGGGTGAGCAGTTCTTC
CDR3 protein: CASQGGLAGVGEQFF

CDR3 length: 15
J gene: TRBJ2-2
clone size: .
V gene: TRBV6-1
D gene: TRBD1
CDR3 DNA: TGTGCCAGCAAGGGGACAGCGACGAACACCGGGGAGCTGTTTTTT
CDR3 protein: CASKGTATNTGELFF

CDR3 length: 14
J gene: TRBJ2-7
clone size: few
V gene: TRBV2
D gene: .
CDR3 DNA: TGTGCCAGCAGAGAGGGGGAGTCCTCCTACGAGCAGTACTTC
CDR3 protein: CASREGESSYEQYF

CDR3 length: 15
J gene: TRBJ1-4
clone size: .
V gene: TRBV7-2
D gene: TRBD1
CDR3 DNA: TGTGCCAGCAGCTTTGGGGACAGGGGTTCGGAAAAACTGTTTTTT
CDR3 protein: CASSFGDRGSEKLFF

CDR3 length: 15
J gene: TRBJ1-1
clone size: .
V gene: TRBV11-2
D gene: TRBD1
CDR3 DNA: TGTGCCAGCAGCTTAAGGGGGCAGATGAACACTGAAGCTTTCTTT
CDR3 protein: CASSLRGQMNTEAFF

CDR3 length: 15
J gene: TRBJ2-5
clone size: .
V gene: TRBV28
D gene: .
CDR3 DNA: TGTGCCAGCCGTTTGGGAGGGCAGGGGGAAGAGACCCAGTACTTC
CDR3 protein: CASRLGGQGEETQYF

CDR3 length: 12
J gene: TRBJ2-1
clone size: .
V gene: TRBV5-1
D gene: .
CDR3 DNA: TGCGCCAGCAGCTTGGAGGGCTTTGAGCAGTTCTTC
CDR3 protein: CASSLEGFEQFF

CDR3 length: 18
J gene: TRBJ2-1
clone size: .
V gene: TRBV29-1
D gene: TRBD2
CDR3 DNA: TGCAGCGTTGATGGGACTAGCGGATTTCTAAACTCCTACAATGAGCAGTTCTTC
CDR3 protein: CSVDGTSGFLNSYNEQFF

CDR3 length: 14
J gene: TRBJ2-2
clone size: once
V gene: TRBV18
D gene: .
CDR3 DNA: TGTGCCAGCTCACCGTTGACGGCCACCGGGGAGCTGTTTTTT
CDR3 protein: CASSPLTATGELFF

CDR3 length: 14
J gene: TRBJ1-6
clone size: .
V gene: TRBV27
D gene: TRBD1
CDR3 DNA: TGTGCCAGCAGAACAGGGGGCTATAATTCACCCCTCCACTTT
CDR3 protein: CASRTGGYNSPLHF

CDR3 length: 13
J gene: TRBJ2-1
clone size: .
V gene: TRBV10-3
D gene: TRBD2
CDR3 DNA: TGTGCCATCAGTGAGTCGCGGGGGAATGAGCAGTTCTTC
CDR3 protein: CAISESRGNEQFF

CDR3 length: 13
J gene: TRBJ2-2
clone size: .
V gene: TRBV2
D gene: TRBD1
CDR3 DNA: TGTGCCAGCAGGGACAGGATCACCGGGGAGCTGTTTTTT
CDR3 protein: CASRDRITGELFF

CDR3 length: 15
J gene: TRBJ2-5
clone size: .
V gene: TRBV19
D gene: TRBD2
CDR3 DNA: TGTGCCAGTAGTCCGCTAGCGGGACAACAAGAGACCCAGTACTTC
CDR3 protein: CASSPLAGQQETQYF

CDR3 length: 14
J gene: TRBJ1-1
clone size: .
V gene: TRBV6-5
D gene: TRBD1
CDR3 DNA: TGTGCCAGCAGTTCCAGGGGGCTGGGCACTGAAGCTTTCTTT
CDR3 protein: CASSSRGLGTEAFF

CDR3 length: 14
J gene: TRBJ1-3
clone size: .
V gene: TRBV28
D gene: .
CDR3 DNA: TGTGCCAGCAGGGAACAGGGTATGATAAACACCATATATTTT
CDR3 protein: CASREQGMINTIYF

CDR3 length: 16
J gene: TRBJ1-4
clone size: .
V gene: TRBV6-1
D gene: TRBD1
CDR3 DNA: TGTGCCAGCAGTGAAGTTTGGGCCACAGGGGGTGAAAAACTGTTTTTT
CDR3 protein: CASSEVWATGGEKLFF

CDR3 length: 13
J gene: TRBJ1-4
clone size: .
V gene: TRBV4-3
D gene: .
CDR3 DNA: TGCGCCAGCAGCCAAACGCTACATGAAAAACTGTTTTTT
CDR3 protein: CASSQTLHEKLFF

CDR3 length: 15
J gene: TRBJ1-4
clone size: .
V gene: TRBV28
D gene: TRBD1
CDR3 DNA: TGTGCCAGCAGTCGACCCGGACAGGGGAATGAAAAACTGTTTTTT
CDR3 protein: CASSRPGQGNEKLFF

CDR3 length: 14
J gene: TRBJ2-1
clone size: .
V gene: TRBV19
D gene: .
CDR3 DNA: TGTGCCAGTAGCAGAGACTATCAACACAATGAGCAGTTCTTC
CDR3 protein: CASSRDYQHNEQFF

CDR3 length: 13
J gene: TRBJ1-1
clone size: .
V gene: TRBV5-4
D gene: .
CDR3 DNA: TGTGCCAGCAGCGTGGAACTTAACACTGAAGCTTTCTTT
CDR3 protein: CASSVELNTEAFF

CDR3 length: 17
J gene: TRBJ1-4
clone size: .
V gene: TRBV30
D gene: TRBD1
CDR3 DNA: TGTGCCTGGAAACCAGGGACAGGGGCCGTCACCGGGGGAAAACTGTTTTTT
CDR3 protein: CAWKPGTGAVTGGKLFF

CDR3 length: 12
J gene: TRBJ1-4
clone size: once
V gene: TRBV2
D gene: .
CDR3 DNA: TGTGCCAGCACGGACGAAAATGAAAAACTGTTTTTT
CDR3 protein: CASTDENEKLFF

CDR3 length: 14
J gene: TRBJ1-4
clone size: .
V gene: TRBV29-1
D gene: TRBD1
CDR3 DNA: TGCAGCGTTGAAGGGACAGGGTCTAATGAAAAACTGTTTTTT
CDR3 protein: CSVEGTGSNEKLFF

CDR3 length: 19
J gene: TRBJ2-1
clone size: .
V gene: TRBV5-1
D gene: TRBD2
CDR3 DNA: TGCGCCAGCAGCTTGGCCCTTGACAGACGGACTAGCGGAAACAATGAGCAGTTCTTC
CDR3 protein: CASSLALDRRTSGNNEQFF

CDR3 length: 15
J gene: TRBJ2-7
clone size: .
V gene: TRBV6-1
D gene: .
CDR3 DNA: TGTGCCAGCAGTGAAGATTCCGGGGGATCGGGCGAGCAGTACTTC
CDR3 protein: CASSEDSGGSGEQYF

CDR3 length: 14
J gene: TRBJ2-5
clone size: .
V gene: TRBV6-4
D gene: .
CDR3 DNA: TGTGCCAGCTCCGCGGGGGCCGACCAAGAGACCCAGTACTTC
CDR3 protein: CASSAGADQETQYF

CDR3 length: 14
J gene: TRBJ1-1
clone size: .
V gene: TRBV11-2
D gene: .
CDR3 DNA: TGTGCCAGCAGCGTGAGCCCACCCTTCACTGAAGCTTTCTTT
CDR3 protein: CASSVSPPFTEAFF

CDR3 length: 14
J gene: TRBJ1-3
clone size: .
V gene: TRBV6-6
D gene: .
CDR3 DNA: TGTGCCAGCAGTTACGTCCTCTCTGGAAACACCATATATTTT
CDR3 protein: CASSYVLSGNTIYF

CDR3 length: 14
J gene: TRBJ2-3
clone size: .
V gene: TRBV18
D gene: TRBD1
CDR3 DNA: TGTGCCAGCTCACTCGGACAGGGGACAGATACGCAGTATTTT
CDR3 protein: CASSLGQGTDTQYF

CDR3 length: 15
J gene: TRBJ2-7
clone size: .
V gene: TRBV7-9
D gene: TRBD1
CDR3 DNA: TGTGCCAGCAGCCGCCCCGGGACAGGGCTTTACGAGCAGTACTTC
CDR3 protein: CASSRPGTGLYEQYF

CDR3 length: 14
J gene: TRBJ1-1
clone size: once
V gene: TRBV30
D gene: .
CDR3 DNA: TGTGCCTGGAGAACCGCAGGGTCGAACACTGAAGCTTTCTTT
CDR3 protein: CAWRTAGSNTEAFF

CDR3 length: 13
J gene: TRBJ1-5
clone size: .
V gene: TRBV6-5
D gene: .
CDR3 DNA: TGTGCCAGCAGTTCGGCGGTTGCTCAGCCCCAGCATTTT
CDR3 protein: CASSSAVAQPQHF

CDR3 length: 16
J gene: TRBJ2-7
clone size: .
V gene: TRBV28
D gene: TRBD2
CDR3 DNA: TGTGCCAGCAGTTTATCTAGCGGGAGGTTTGGCCACGAGCAGTACTTC
CDR3 protein: CASSLSSGRFGHEQYF

CDR3 length: 16
J gene: TRBJ2-1
clone size: once
V gene: TRBV27
D gene: TRBD2
CDR3 DNA: TGTGCCAGCAGTGAACTAGCGGGAGTTTGGGACAATGAGCAGTTCTTC
CDR3 protein: CASSELAGVWDNEQFF

CDR3 length: 16
J gene: TRBJ1-1
clone size: .
V gene: TRBV18
D gene: TRBD1
CDR3 DNA: TGTGCCAGCTCACCCTCAGGGGGGGCGGAAGGCACTGAAGCTTTCTTT
CDR3 protein: CASSPSGGAEGTEAFF

CDR3 length: 13
J gene: TRBJ2-6
clone size: .
V gene: TRBV5-6
D gene: .
CDR3 DNA: TGTGCCAGCAGCTTACGTGGGGCCAACGTCCTGACTTTC
CDR3 protein: CASSLRGANVLTF

CDR3 length: 17
J gene: TRBJ2-1
clone size: .
V gene: TRBV28
D gene: .
CDR3 DNA: TGTGCCAGCAGCCTGATCCGATCCAGCAGAGTGGGCAATGAGCAGTTCTTC
CDR3 protein: CASSLIRSSRVGNEQFF

CDR3 length: 13
J gene: TRBJ1-5
clone size: .
V gene: TRBV27
D gene: .
CDR3 DNA: TGTGCCAGCAGTCTAGGGCAGAATCAGCCCCAGCATTTT
CDR3 protein: CASSLGQNQPQHF

CDR3 length: 17
J gene: TRBJ2-3
clone size: .
V gene: TRBV4-1
D gene: .
CDR3 DNA: TGCGCCAGCAGCCAAGTGCTGACCCTAGAGTCCACAGATACGCAGTATTTT
CDR3 protein: CASSQVLTLESTDTQYF

CDR3 length: 15
J gene: TRBJ2-7
clone size: .
V gene: TRBV5-4
D gene: TRBD1
CDR3 DNA: TGTGCCAGCAGCTTGACGGGACAGGGTGGGTACGAGCAGTACTTC
CDR3 protein: CASSLTGQGGYEQYF

CDR3 length: 16
J gene: TRBJ2-1
clone size: .
V gene: TRBV27
D gene: .
CDR3 DNA: TGTGCCAGCAGGCGGGATGGGACAGAAACCTACAATGAGCAGTTCTTC
CDR3 protein: CASRRDGTETYNEQFF

CDR3 length: 15
J gene: TRBJ2-3
clone size: .
V gene: TRBV6-5
D gene: TRBD2
CDR3 DNA: TGTGCCAGCAGTAGGACTAGCGGGGAGCTGGATACGCAGTATTTT
CDR3 protein: CASSRTSGELDTQYF

CDR3 length: 14
J gene: TRBJ1-4
clone size: .
V gene: TRBV9
D gene: TRBD1
CDR3 DNA: TGTGCCAGCAGCCGACAGGGGACTAATGAAAAACTGTTTTTT
CDR3 protein: CASSRQGTNEKLFF

CDR3 length: 15
J gene: TRBJ2-3
clone size: .
V gene: TRBV6-6
D gene: .
CDR3 DNA: TGTGCCAGCAGCCCCCGGCTAGGGCCCACAGATACGCAGTATTTT
CDR3 protein: CASSPRLGPTDTQYF

CDR3 length: 16
J gene: TRBJ2-2
clone size: .
V gene: TRBV12-5
D gene: TRBD2
CDR3 DNA: TGTGCTAGTGGCCTAGAGCTAGCGGGAGAGGCCGGGGAGCTGTTTTTT
CDR3 protein: CASGLELAGEAGELFF

CDR3 length: 13
J gene: TRBJ1-2
clone size: .
V gene: TRBV29-1
D gene: .
CDR3 DNA: TGCAGCGTTGAGTCCGGGACGGTCTCCGGCTACACCTTC
CDR3 protein: CSVESGTVSGYTF

CDR3 length: 12
J gene: TRBJ1-2
clone size: .
V gene: TRBV27
D gene: TRBD1
CDR3 DNA: TGTGCCACCAAGGGACAGTTCTATGGCTACACCTTC
CDR3 protein: CATKGQFYGYTF

CDR3 length: 18
J gene: TRBJ1-5
clone size: .
V gene: TRBV4-2
D gene: .
CDR3 DNA: TGTGCCAGCAGCCAAACCGGCGGCGGTGCCTTCAGCAATCAGCCCCAGCATTTT
CDR3 protein: CASSQTGGGAFSNQPQHF